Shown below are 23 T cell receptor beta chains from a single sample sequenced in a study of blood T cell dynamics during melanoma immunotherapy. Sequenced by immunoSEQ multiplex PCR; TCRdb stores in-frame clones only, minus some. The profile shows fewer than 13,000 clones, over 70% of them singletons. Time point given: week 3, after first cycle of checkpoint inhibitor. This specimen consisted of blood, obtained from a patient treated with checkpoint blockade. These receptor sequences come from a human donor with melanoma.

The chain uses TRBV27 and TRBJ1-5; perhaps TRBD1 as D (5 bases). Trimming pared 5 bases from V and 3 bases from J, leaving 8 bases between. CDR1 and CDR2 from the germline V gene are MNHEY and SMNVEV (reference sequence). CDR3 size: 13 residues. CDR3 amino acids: CASSKDNNQPQHF. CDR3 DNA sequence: TGTGCCAGCAGTAAGGACAACAATCAGCCCCAGCATTTT.

CDR3 protein: CASSRDRTPYGYTF. The CDR3 DNA reads as TGTGCCAGCAGCCGGGACAGAACCCCATATGGCTACACCTTC. The chain carries TRBV5-6 and TRBJ1-2; the match to TRBD1 covers 7 bases. Germline trimming cut 4 bases from V and 5 bases from J; bases unmatched to any gene: 8. Germline lookup yields CDR1 SGHDT and CDR2 YYEEEE. CDR3 size: 14 residues.

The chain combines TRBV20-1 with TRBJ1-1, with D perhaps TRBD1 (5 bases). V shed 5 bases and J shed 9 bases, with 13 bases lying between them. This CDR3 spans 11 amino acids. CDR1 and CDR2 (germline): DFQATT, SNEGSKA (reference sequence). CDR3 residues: CSAYAGFKAFF. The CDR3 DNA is TGCAGTGCTTACGCAGGGTTTAAAGCTTTCTTT.

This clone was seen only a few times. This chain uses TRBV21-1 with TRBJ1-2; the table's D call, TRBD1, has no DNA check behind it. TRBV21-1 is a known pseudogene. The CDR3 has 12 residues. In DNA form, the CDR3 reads TGTGCAGGGGCCGGCAGAAACTATGGCTACACCTTC. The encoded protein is CAGAGRNYGYTF.

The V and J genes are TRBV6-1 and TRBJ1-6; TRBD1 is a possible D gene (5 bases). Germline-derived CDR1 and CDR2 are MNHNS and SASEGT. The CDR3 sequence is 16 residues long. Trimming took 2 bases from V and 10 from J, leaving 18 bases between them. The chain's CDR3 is CASSELGGVSLSPLHF. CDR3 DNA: TGTGCCAGCAGTGAACTGGGAGGGGTCTCTCTATCACCCCTCCACTTT.

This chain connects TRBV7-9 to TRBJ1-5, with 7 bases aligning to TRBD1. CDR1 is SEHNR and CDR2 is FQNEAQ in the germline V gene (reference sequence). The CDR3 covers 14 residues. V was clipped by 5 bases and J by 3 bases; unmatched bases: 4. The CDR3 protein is CASSAGTANQPQHF. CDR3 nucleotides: TGTGCCAGCAGCGCAGGGACAGCCAATCAGCCCCAGCATTTT.

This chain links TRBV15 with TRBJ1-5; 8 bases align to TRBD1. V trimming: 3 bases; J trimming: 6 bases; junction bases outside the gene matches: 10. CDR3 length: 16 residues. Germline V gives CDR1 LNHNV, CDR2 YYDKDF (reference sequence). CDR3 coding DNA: TGTGCCACCAGCAGCCATCCACAGGGGGAGGGTCAGCCCCAGCATTTT. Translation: CATSSHPQGEGQPQHF.

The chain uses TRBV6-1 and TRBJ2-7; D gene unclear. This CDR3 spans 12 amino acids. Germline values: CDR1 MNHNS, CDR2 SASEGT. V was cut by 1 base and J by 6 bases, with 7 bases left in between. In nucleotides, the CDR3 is TGTGCCAGCAGTGAAGTGGGTTTCGAGCAGTACGTC. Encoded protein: CASSEVGFEQYV.

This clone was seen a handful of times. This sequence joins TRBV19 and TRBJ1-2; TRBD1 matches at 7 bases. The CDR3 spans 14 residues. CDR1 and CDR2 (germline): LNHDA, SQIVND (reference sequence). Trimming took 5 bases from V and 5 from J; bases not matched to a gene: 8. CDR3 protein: CASSPGDSPYGYTF. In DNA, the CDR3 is TGTGCCAGTAGTCCTGGGGACAGTCCTTATGGCTACACCTTC.

Here the CDR3 DNA reads TGTGCCAGCAGCCCTGATATGGGACGCGAGCAGTTCTTC. As protein: CASSPDMGREQFF. The chain combines TRBV5-4 with TRBJ2-1, with D perhaps being TRBD1 or TRBD2 (5 bases each). V was shortened by 4 bases and J by 10 bases, with 15 bases between the two germline ends. There are 13 residues in the CDR3. From germline, CDR1 is SGHNT and CDR2 YYREEE (reference sequence). The entire variable domain, with the rest obtained from reference TRBV5-4 and TRBJ2-1, is as follows: ETGVTQSPTHLIKTRGQQVTLRCSSQSGHNTVSWYQQALGQGPQFIFQYYREEENGRGNFPPRFSGLQFPNYSSELNVNALELDDSALYLCASSPDMGREQFFGPGTRLTVL.

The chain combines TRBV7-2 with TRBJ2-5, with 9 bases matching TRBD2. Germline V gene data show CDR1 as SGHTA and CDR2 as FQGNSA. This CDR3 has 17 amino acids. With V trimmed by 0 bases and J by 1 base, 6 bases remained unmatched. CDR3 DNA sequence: TGTGCCAGCAGCTTAGCAGCAGCGGGGGGACTCCAAGAGACCCAGTACTTC. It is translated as CASSLAAAGGLQETQYF.

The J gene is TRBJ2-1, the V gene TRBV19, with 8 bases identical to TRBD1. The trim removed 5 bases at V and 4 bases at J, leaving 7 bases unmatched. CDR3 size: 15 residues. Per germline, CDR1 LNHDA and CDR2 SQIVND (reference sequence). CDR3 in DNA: TGTGCCAGTAGTCAACCGGGACAGGATTACAATGAGCAGTTCTTC. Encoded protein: CASSQPGQDYNEQFF.

CDR3 amino acids: CASSVVGGPDEAFF. CDR3 DNA: TGTGCCAGCAGCGTAGTGGGGGGTCCGGACGAAGCTTTCTTT. The V call is TRBV9, the J call TRBJ1-1, with D perhaps TRBD1 (5 bases). With 0 bases removed from V and 8 bases from J, the gap between germline ends came to 14 bases. From germline, CDR1 is SGDLS and CDR2 YYNGEE. The CDR3 is made up of 14 amino acids.

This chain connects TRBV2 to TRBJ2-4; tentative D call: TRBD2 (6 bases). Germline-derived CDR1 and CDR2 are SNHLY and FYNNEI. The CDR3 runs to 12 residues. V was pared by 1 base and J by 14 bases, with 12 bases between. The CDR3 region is CASSEVMRGEYF. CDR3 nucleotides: TGTGCCAGCAGTGAAGTTATGCGGGGAGAGTACTTC.

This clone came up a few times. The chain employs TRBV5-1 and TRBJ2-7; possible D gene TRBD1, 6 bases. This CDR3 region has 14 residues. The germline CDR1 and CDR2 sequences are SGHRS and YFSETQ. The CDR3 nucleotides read TGCGCCAGCAGACCTGGGACACCCAACTACGGGCAGTACGTC. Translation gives CASRPGTPNYGQYV.

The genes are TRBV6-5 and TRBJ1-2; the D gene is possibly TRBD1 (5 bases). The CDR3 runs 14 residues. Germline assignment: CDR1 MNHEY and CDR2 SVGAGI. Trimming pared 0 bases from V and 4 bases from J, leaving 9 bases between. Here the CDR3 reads CASSYSDRTYGYTF. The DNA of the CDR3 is TGTGCCAGCAGTTACTCCGACAGAACCTATGGCTACACCTTC.

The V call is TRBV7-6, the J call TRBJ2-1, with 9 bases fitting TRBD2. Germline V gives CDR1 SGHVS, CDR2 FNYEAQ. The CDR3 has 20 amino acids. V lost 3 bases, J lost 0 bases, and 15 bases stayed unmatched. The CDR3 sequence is CASSFSPGTSLRSSYNEQFF. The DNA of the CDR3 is TGTGCCAGCAGCTTCAGTCCCGGGACTAGCTTAAGGAGCTCCTACAATGAGCAGTTCTTC.

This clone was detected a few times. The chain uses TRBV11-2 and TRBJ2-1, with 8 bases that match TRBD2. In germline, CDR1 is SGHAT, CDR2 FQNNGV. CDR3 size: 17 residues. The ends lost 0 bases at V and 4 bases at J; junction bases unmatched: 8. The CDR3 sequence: CASSLDRGGGPYNEQFF. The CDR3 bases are TGTGCCAGCAGCTTAGATCGGGGCGGGGGGCCTTACAATGAGCAGTTCTTC.

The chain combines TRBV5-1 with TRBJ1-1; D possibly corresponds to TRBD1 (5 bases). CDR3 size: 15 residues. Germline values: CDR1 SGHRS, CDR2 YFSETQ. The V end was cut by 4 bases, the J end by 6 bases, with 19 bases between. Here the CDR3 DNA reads TGCGCCAGCAGCACCGGGCCATCTCAGGGCCCTGAAGCTTTCTTT. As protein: CASSTGPSQGPEAFF.

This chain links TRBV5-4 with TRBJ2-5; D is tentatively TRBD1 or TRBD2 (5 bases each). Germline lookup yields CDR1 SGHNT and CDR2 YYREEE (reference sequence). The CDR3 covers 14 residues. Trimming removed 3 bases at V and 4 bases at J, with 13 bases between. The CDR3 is CASSSPGRLETQYF. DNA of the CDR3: TGTGCCAGCAGCTCGCCGGGACGACTAGAGACCCAGTACTTC.

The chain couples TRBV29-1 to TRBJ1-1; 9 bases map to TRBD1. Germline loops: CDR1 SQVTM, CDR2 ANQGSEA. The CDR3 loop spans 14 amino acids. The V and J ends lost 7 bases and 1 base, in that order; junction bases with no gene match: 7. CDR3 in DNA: TGCAGCGCAGACCCGGGACAGGGGAACACTGAAGCTTTCTTT. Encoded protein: CSADPGQGNTEAFF.

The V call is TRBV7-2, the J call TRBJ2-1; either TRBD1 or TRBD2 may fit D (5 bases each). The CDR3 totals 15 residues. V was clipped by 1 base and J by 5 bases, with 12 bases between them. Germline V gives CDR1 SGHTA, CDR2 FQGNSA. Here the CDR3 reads CASSLVSGPNNEQFF. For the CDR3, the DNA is TGTGCCAGCAGCTTAGTATCGGGACCGAACAATGAGCAGTTCTTC.

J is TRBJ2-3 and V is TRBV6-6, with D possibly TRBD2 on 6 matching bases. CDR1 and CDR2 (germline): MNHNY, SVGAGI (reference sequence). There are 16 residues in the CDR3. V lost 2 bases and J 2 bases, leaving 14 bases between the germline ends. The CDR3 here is CASSYVPAGSTDTQYF. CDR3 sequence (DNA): TGTGCCAGCAGTTACGTCCCAGCGGGTTCCACAGATACGCAGTATTTT.